This TCR beta chain came from a study of OX40 agonist ivuxolimab in advanced cancers. Comment on this clone: The antigen is not known.

The protocol was immunoSEQ multiplex PCR, while the TCRdb copy is restricted to in-frame clones and leaves out a portion. The sample gives tens of thousands of clones, 88% of which show up once; about 12% is in the top ten. General study results and limits: Expanded clones were, on average, more numerous among CD8+ T cells than CD4+.

The CDR3 spans 16 residues. CDR1 MGHRA and CDR2 YSYEKL come from the germline V gene. V lost 0 bases to trimming and J lost 0 bases, with 11 bases between them. The TCR was taken from an adult with an advanced solid tumor such as melanoma, head and neck, liver or kidney cancer. The source material was CD4+ or CD8+ T cells sorted from blood, sampled in a trial of the OX40 agonist ivuxolimab. This sequence joins TRBV4-1 and TRBJ1-1, with D unresolved. The CDR3 coding sequence is TGCGCCAGCAGCCAAGAAATTAGCGCCATGAACACTGAAGCTTTCTTT. The encoded protein is CASSQEISAMNTEAFF.